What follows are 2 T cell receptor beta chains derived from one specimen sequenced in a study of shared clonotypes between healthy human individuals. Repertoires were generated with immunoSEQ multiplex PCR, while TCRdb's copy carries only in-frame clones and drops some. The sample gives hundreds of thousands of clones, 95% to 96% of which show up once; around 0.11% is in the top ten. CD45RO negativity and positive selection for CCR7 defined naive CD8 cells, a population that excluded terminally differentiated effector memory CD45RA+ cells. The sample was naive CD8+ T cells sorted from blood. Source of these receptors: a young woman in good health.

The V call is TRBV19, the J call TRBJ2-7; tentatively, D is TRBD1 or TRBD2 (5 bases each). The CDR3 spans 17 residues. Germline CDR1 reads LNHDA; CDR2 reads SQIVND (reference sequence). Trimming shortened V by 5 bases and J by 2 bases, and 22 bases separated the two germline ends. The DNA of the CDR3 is TGTGCCAGTAGTTCGAGGGAAACCGGGACGGCCACCTACGAGCAGTACTTC. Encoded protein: CASSSRETGTATYEQYF.

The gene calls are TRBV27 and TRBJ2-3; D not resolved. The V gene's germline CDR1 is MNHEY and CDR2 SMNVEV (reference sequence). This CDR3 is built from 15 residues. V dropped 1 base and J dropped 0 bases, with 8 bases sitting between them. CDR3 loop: CASSLFAPSTDTQYF. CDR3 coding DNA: TGTGCCAGCAGTTTATTTGCGCCAAGCACAGATACGCAGTATTTT.